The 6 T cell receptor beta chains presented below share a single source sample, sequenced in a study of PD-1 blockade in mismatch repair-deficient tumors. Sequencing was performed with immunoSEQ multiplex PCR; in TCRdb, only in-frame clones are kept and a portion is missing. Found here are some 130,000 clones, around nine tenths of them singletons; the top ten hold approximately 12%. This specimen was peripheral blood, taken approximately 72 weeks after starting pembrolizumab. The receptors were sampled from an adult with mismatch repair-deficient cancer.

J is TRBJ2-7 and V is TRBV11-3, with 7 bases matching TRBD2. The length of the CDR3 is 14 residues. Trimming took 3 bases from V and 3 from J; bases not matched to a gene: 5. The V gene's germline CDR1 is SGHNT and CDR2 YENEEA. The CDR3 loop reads CASSLSGGNYEQYF. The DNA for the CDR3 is TGTGCCAGCAGCTTGTCGGGAGGAAACTACGAGCAGTACTTC.

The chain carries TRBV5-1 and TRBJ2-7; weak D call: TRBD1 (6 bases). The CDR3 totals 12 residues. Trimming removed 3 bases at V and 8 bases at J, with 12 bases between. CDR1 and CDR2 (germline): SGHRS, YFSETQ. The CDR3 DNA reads TGCGCCAGCAGCTGGGCAGGGGACCAGCAGTACTTC. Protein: CASSWAGDQQYF. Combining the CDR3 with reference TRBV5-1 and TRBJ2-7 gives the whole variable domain KAGVTQTPRYLIKTRGQQVTLSCSPISGHRSVSWYQQTPGQGLQFLFEYFSETQRNKGNFPGRFSGRQFSNSRSEMNVSTLELGDSALYLCASSWAGDQQYFGPGTRLTVT.

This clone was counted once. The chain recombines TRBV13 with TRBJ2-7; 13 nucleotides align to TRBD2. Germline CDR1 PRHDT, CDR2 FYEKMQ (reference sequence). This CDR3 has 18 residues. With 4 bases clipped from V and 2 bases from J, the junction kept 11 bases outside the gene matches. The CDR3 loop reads CASSSITTTSGRAYEQYF. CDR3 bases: TGTGCCAGCAGCTCCATCACAACTACTAGCGGGAGGGCCTACGAGCAGTACTTC.

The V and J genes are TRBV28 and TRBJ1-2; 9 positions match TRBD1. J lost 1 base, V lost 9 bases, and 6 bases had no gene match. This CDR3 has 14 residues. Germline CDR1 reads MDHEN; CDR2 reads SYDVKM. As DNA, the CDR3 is TGTGCCAGTACGACAGGGGGTAATAACTATGGCTACACCTTC. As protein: CASTTGGNNYGYTF.

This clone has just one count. CDR3 nucleotide sequence: TGCAGCGTTGCCGGGTTGAAGGGCAATGAGCAGTTCTTC. This translates into CSVAGLKGNEQFF. This sequence joins TRBV29-1 and TRBJ2-1; D uncertain. Germline-derived CDR1 and CDR2 are SQVTM and ANQGSEA. V lost 4 bases, J lost 6 bases, and 13 bases lay in between. The CDR3 runs to 13 residues.

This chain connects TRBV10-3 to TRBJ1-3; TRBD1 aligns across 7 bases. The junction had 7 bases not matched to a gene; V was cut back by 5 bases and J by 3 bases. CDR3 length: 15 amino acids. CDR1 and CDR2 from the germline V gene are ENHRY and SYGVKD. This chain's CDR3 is CAISPLGQFGNTIYF. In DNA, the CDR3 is TGTGCCATCAGTCCTTTGGGACAGTTTGGAAACACCATATATTTT.